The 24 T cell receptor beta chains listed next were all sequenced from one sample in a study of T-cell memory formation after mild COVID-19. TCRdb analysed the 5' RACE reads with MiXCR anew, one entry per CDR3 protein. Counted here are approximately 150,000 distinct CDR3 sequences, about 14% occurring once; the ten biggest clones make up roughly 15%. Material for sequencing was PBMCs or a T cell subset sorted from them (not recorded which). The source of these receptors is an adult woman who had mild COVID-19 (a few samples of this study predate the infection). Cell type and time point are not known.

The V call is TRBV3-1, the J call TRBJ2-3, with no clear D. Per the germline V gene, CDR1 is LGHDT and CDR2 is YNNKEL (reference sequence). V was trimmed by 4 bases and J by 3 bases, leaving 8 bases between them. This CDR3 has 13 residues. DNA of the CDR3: TGTGCCAGCAGCCCCCCGCTAACAGATACGCAGTATTTT. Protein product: CASSPPLTDTQYF.

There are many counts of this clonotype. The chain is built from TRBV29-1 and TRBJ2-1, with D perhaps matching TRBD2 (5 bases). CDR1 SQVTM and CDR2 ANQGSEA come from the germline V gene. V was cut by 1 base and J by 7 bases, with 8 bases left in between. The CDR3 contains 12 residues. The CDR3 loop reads CSVEAPGNEQFF. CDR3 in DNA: TGCAGCGTTGAAGCCCCGGGGAATGAGCAGTTCTTC.

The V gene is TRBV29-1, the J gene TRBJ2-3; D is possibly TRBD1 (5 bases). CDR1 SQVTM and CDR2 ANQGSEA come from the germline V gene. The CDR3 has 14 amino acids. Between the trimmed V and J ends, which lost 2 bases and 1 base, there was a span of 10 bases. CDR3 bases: TGCAGCGTTGAAAAGGGGTTGGGCACAGATACGCAGTATTTT. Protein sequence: CSVEKGLGTDTQYF.

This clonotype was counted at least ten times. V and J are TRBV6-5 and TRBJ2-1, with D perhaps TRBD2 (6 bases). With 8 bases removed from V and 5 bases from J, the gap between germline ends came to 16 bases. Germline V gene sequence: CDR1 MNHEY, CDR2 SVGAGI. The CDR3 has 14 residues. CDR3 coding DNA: TGTGCCAGCCGTCGACTAGGATTAGACAATGAGCAGTTCTTC. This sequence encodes CASRRLGLDNEQFF.

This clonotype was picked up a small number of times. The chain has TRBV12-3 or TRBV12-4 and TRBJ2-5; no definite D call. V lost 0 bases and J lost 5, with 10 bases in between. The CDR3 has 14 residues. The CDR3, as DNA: TGTGCCAGCAGTTTAGCAAGGCAATTTGAGACCCAGTACTTC. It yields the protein CASSLARQFETQYF.

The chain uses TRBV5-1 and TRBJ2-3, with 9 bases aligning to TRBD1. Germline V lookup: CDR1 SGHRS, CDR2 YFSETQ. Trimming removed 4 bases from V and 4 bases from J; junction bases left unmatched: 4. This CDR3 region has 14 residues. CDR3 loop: CASSIGQGPDTQYF. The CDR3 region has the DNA TGCGCCAGCAGCATAGGACAGGGGCCAGATACGCAGTATTTT.

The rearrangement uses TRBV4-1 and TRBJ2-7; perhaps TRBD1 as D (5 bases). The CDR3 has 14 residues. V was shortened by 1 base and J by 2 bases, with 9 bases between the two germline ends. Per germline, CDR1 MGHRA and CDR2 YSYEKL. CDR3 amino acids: CASSQVQTAYEQYF. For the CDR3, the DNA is TGCGCCAGCAGCCAAGTTCAGACAGCCTACGAGCAGTACTTC.

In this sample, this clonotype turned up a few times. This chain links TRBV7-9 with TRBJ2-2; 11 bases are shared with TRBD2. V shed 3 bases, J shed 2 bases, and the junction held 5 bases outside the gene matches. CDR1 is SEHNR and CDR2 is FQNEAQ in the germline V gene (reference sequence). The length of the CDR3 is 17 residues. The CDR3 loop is CASSFTLAGGNTGELFF. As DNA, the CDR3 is TGTGCCAGCAGCTTCACTCTAGCGGGAGGTAACACCGGGGAGCTGTTTTTT.

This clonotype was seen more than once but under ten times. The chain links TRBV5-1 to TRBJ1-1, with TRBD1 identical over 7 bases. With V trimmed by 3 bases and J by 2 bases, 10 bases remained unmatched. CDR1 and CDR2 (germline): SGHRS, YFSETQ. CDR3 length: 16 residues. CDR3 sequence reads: CASSSNTGQENTEAFF. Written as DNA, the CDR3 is TGCGCCAGCAGCTCGAACACCGGACAGGAAAACACTGAAGCTTTCTTT. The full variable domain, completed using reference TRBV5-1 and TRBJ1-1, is KAGVTQTPRYLIKTRGQQVTLSCSPISGHRSVSWYQQTPGQGLQFLFEYFSETQRNKGNFPGRFSGRQFSNSRSEMNVSTLELGDSALYLCASSSNTGQENTEAFFGQGTRLTVV.

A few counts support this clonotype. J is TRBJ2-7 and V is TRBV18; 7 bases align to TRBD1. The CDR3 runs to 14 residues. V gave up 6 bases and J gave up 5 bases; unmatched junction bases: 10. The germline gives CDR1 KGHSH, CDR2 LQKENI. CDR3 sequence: CASSSSDRDDEQYF. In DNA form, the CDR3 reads TGTGCCAGCTCTTCCTCCGACAGGGACGACGAGCAGTACTTC.

CDR3 region: CASRETRATEAFF. CDR3 nucleotide sequence: TGTGCCAGCAGGGAAACCAGGGCCACTGAAGCTTTCTTT. The V gene is TRBV6-1, the J gene TRBJ1-1; TRBD1 might be the D (5 bases). Germline V gene data show CDR1 as MNHNS and CDR2 as SASEGT. The germline V and J ends were trimmed by 6 bases and 4 bases, with 12 bases remaining between them. This CDR3 has 13 amino acids.

This chain's CDR3 is CASSPTGGTQYF. CDR3 bases: TGCGCCAGCAGCCCGACGGGAGGAACGCAGTATTTT. The chain joins TRBV4-3 to TRBJ2-3, with 7 bases aligning to TRBD2. The V gene end was trimmed by 4 bases and the J gene end by 9 bases; junction bases not matched to a gene: 4. The CDR3 loop spans 12 amino acids. Germline loops: CDR1 LGHNA, CDR2 YSLEER.

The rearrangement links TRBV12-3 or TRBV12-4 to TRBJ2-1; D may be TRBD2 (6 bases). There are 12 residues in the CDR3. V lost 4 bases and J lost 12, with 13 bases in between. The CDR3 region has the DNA TGTGCCAGCAGTTGGAGGGGCCAGCCGCAGTTCTTC. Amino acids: CASSWRGQPQFF.

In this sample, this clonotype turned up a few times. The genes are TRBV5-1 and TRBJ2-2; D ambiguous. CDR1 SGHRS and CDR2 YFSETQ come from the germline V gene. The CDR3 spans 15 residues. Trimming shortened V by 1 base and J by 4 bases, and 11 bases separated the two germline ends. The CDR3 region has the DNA TGCGCCAGCAGCTTGCAGTCGGCGAGCACCGGGGAGCTGTTTTTT. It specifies CASSLQSASTGELFF.

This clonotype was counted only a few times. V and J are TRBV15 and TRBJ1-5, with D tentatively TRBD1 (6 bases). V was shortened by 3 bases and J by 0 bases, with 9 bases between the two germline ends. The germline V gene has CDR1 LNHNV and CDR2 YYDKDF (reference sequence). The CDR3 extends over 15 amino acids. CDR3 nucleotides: TGTGCCACCAGCAGCGGGACATATAGCAATCAGCCCCAGCATTTT. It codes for CATSSGTYSNQPQHF. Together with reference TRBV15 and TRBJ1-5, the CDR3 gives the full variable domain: DAMVIQNPRYQVTQFGKPVTLSCSQTLNHNVMYWYQQKSSQAPKLLFHYYDKDFNNEADTPDNFQSRRPNTSFCFLDIRSPGLGDTAMYLCATSSGTYSNQPQHFGDGTRLSIL.

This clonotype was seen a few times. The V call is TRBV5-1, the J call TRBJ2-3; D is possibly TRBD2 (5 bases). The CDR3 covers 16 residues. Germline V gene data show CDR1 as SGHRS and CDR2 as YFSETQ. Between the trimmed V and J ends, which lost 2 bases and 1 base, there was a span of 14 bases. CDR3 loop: CASSFGVVSGTDTQYF. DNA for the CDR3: TGCGCCAGCAGCTTCGGGGTGGTCAGTGGCACAGATACGCAGTATTTT.

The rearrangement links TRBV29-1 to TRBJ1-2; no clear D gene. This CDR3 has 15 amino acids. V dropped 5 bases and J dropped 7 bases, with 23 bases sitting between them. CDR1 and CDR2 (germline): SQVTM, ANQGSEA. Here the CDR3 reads CSVNDPGPSNSGYTF. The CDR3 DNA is TGCAGCGTTAATGATCCTGGGCCTTCGAATAGTGGCTACACCTTC.

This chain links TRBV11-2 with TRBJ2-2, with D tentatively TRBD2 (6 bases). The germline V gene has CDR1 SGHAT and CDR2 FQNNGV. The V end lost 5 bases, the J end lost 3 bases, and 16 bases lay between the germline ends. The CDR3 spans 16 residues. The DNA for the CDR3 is TGTGCCAGCAGCCCATCCCGGGGGAGATACACCGGGGAGCTGTTTTTT. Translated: CASSPSRGRYTGELFF.

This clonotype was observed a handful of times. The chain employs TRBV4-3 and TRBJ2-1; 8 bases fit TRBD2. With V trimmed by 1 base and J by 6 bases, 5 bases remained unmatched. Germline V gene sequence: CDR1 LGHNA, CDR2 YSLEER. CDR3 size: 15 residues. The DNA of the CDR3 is TGCGCCAGCAGCCAAGGGCGGGGGGTGCGCAATGAGCAGTTCTTC. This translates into CASSQGRGVRNEQFF.

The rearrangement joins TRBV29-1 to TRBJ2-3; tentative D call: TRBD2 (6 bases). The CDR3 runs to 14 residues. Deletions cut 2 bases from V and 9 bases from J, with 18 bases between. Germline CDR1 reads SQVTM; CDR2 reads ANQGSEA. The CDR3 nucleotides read TGCAGCGTTGAACTACGGCAGGGAGGTGGCACGCAGTATTTT. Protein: CSVELRQGGGTQYF.

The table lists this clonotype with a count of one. CDR3 sequence (DNA): TGTGCCAGCAGCCCCCAGATGGGCGGGGAGCTGTTTTTT. Its translation: CASSPQMGGELFF. The chain carries TRBV3-1 and TRBJ2-2, with no clear D. The CDR3 has 13 residues. CDR1 and CDR2 from the germline V gene are LGHDT and YNNKEL (reference sequence). With 4 bases removed from V and 7 bases from J, the gap between germline ends came to 10 bases.

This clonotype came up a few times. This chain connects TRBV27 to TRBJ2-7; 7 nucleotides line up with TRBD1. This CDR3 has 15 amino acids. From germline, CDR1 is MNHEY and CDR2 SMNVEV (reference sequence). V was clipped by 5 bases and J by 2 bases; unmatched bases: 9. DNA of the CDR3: TGTGCCAGCAGTCCCGGTTCGACAGGGACCTACGAGCAGTACTTC. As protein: CASSPGSTGTYEQYF.

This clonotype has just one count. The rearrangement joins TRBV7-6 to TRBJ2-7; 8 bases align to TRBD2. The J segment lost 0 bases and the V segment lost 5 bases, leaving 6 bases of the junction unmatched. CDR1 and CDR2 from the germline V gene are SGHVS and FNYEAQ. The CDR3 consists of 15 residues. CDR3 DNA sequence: TGTGCCAGCAGCACCATAGCGGGAAGCTCCTACGAGCAGTACTTC. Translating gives CASSTIAGSSYEQYF.

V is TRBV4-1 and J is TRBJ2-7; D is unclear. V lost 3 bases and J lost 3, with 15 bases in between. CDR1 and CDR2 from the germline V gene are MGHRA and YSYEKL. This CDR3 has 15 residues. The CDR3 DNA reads TGCGCCAGCAGCCACCGAAACTCCCTGGGCTACGAGCAGTACTTC. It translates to CASSHRNSLGYEQYF.